This T cell receptor beta chain came from a study of T cell responses to AZD1222 COVID-19 vaccine. Study results and limitations: Reportedly, nearly half the spike-specific TCRs target unmutated variant regions. Females made up more of the donors, who were largely white British, and clonal diversity may have come out too low.

Measured with immunoSEQ multiplex PCR; TCRdb has only the in-frame clones, and not every one. The data hold approximately 130,000 clones, with 84% observed a single time. V was shortened by 7 bases and J by 0 bases, with 7 bases between the two germline ends. This CDR3 has 13 amino acids. Germline V gives CDR1 LNHDA, CDR2 SQIVND (reference sequence). Regarding this clone: The antigen remains undetermined.

The receptor's source is an adult who received the AZD1222 COVID-19 vaccine. The chain uses TRBV19 and TRBJ1-3, with D unresolved. This specimen was peripheral blood, taken 28 days after the second AZD1222 dose. CDR3 DNA: TGTGCCAGTAAGCCCAGCTCTGGAAACACCATATATTTT. Its translation is CASKPSSGNTIYF. Based on the CDR3 plus reference TRBV19 and TRBJ1-3, the full variable domain is DGGITQSPKYLFRKEGQNVTLSCEQNLNHDAMYWYRQDPGQGLRLIYYSQIVNDFQKGDIAEGYSVSREKKESFPLTVTSAQKNPTAFYLCASKPSSGNTIYFGEGSWLTVV.